One sample yielded the 17 T cell receptor beta chains listed below, sequenced in a study of Graves' ophthalmopathy and Graves' hyperthyroidism. RNA transcripts yielded amplified TCR beta CDR3 regions. HTBI primers were employed in first-round RT-PCR, then a second-round multiplex PCR followed. Via MiXCR, TCRdb re-called the multiplex PCR reads, giving one row per CDR3 protein. The sample shows some 160,000 distinct CDR3 sequences, 30% to 45% of them seen only once. The specimen sequenced was peripheral blood. The origin of the receptors is a man aged 25 to 45 with Graves' ophthalmopathy.

Ten or more counts support this clonotype. V and J are TRBV12-3 or TRBV12-4 and TRBJ1-1; unclear D gene. V lost 4 bases and J lost 3, with 12 bases in between. CDR3 length equals 14 residues. The CDR3 sequence is CASSYLGFYTEAFF. CDR3 DNA sequence: TGTGCCAGCAGTTACTTGGGGTTTTACACTGAAGCTTTCTTT.

This clonotype was seen just once. The gene calls are TRBV28 and TRBJ2-5, with a possible D match to TRBD2 (7 bases). Germline values: CDR1 MDHEN, CDR2 SYDVKM. V lost 1 base and J 9 bases, leaving 9 bases between the germline ends. The CDR3 runs 12 residues. The CDR3 region is CASSLLGGAQYF. CDR3 DNA: TGTGCCAGCAGTTTATTAGGGGGGGCCCAGTACTTC. The entire variable domain, with the rest obtained from reference TRBV28 and TRBJ2-5, is as follows: DVKVTQSSRYLVKRTGEKVFLECVQDMDHENMFWYRQDPGLGLRLIYFSYDVKMKEKGDIPEGYSVSREKKERFSLILESASTNQTSMYLCASSLLGGAQYFGPGTRLLVL.

The V call is TRBV28, the J call TRBJ1-1; TRBD1 is a possible D gene (5 bases). The V gene's germline CDR1 is MDHEN and CDR2 SYDVKM. CDR3 length equals 13 residues. The V end lost 6 bases, the J end lost 3 bases, and 11 bases lay between the germline ends. The DNA for the CDR3 is TGTGCCAGCAGGAATCAGGGTTACACTGAAGCTTTCTTT. This gives the protein CASRNQGYTEAFF.

This clonotype was seen many times. The chain couples TRBV19 to TRBJ2-5; D remains ambiguous. Per germline, CDR1 LNHDA and CDR2 SQIVND (reference sequence). This CDR3 is built from 13 residues. The ends were cut back, 3 bases at V and 4 bases at J, with 9 bases in the middle. The chain's CDR3 is CASSIGEGETQYF. The DNA for the CDR3 is TGTGCCAGTAGTATTGGAGAAGGAGAGACCCAGTACTTC.

The chain couples TRBV6-2 or TRBV6-3 to TRBJ2-7; 10 bases are a match to TRBD2. The CDR3 is made up of 16 amino acids. Looked up from germline, CDR1 is MNHEY and CDR2 is SVGEGT. After removal of 6 bases from V and 5 bases from J, the junction contained 13 bases not matched to a gene. CDR3 DNA sequence: TGTGCCAGCAGCACAAGCGGGAGGGCCTTTGACCACGAGCAGTACTTC. Translating it yields CASSTSGRAFDHEQYF.

V is TRBV6-2 or TRBV6-3 and J is TRBJ2-5; TRBD2 might be the D (8 bases). Trimming pared 6 bases from V and 5 bases from J, leaving 16 bases between. The CDR3 loop spans 14 amino acids. Germline assignment: CDR1 MNHEY and CDR2 SVGEGT. CDR3 bases: TGTGCCAGCAGCGGGAGGGGGCGCGAGGAGACCCAGTACTTC. It codes for CASSGRGREETQYF.

There are many counts of this clonotype. This may be a read error: a much more frequent sequence differs by one nucleotide. J is TRBJ1-2 and V is TRBV30; 7 bases fit TRBD1. J gave up 1 base and V 5 bases, and 7 bases lay outside the gene matches. The length of the CDR3 is 14 residues. Looked up from germline, CDR1 is GTSNPN and CDR2 is SVGIG (reference sequence). The CDR3 loop reads CAWGRDSYNYGYTF. CDR3 DNA sequence: TGTGCCTGGGGCCGGGACAGCTATAACTATGGCTACACCTTC.

The table lists this clonotype with many counts. This rearrangement joins TRBV6-2 or TRBV6-3 to TRBJ1-5; D gene ambiguous. Trimming left V 5 bases short and J 3 bases short, with 14 bases between. The germline V gene has CDR1 MNHEY and CDR2 SVGEGT. The CDR3 covers 15 residues. The CDR3 region has the DNA TGTGCCAGCAGTAGCCGGGATGGCATCAATCAGCCCCAGCATTTT. Translation: CASSSRDGINQPQHF.

This clonotype was seen once. This chain uses TRBV6-2 or TRBV6-3 with TRBJ2-7, with 7 bases aligning to TRBD1. CDR3 size: 13 residues. The V and J ends lost 11 bases and 2 bases, in that order; junction bases with no gene match: 9. Germline-derived CDR1 and CDR2 are MNHEY and SVGEGT. The CDR3 is CAGGQFLTYEQYF. The CDR3 coding sequence is TGTGCCGGGGGACAGTTTTTGACCTACGAGCAGTACTTC.

This clonotype was seen at least ten times. The chain combines TRBV4-3 with TRBJ2-2, with D possibly called TRBD1 or TRBD2 (6 bases each). V was clipped by 3 bases and J by 2 bases, with 13 bases between them. CDR1 and CDR2 from the germline V gene are LGHNA and YSLEER. This CDR3 comprises 16 residues. The DNA of the CDR3 is TGCGCCAGCAGCCACCTTAGGGGGGCAAACACCGGGGAGCTGTTTTTT. Translated: CASSHLRGANTGELFF.

The chain combines TRBV7-2 with TRBJ2-5; perhaps TRBD1 as D (6 bases). In germline, CDR1 is SGHTA, CDR2 FQGNSA. The CDR3 spans 16 residues. V lost 4 bases to trimming and J lost 5 bases, with 20 bases between them. CDR3 DNA: TGTGCCAGCAGCTCAACTCGCTACAGGGAGCGGGAGACCCAGTACTTC. Residues: CASSSTRYRERETQYF.

This clonotype was found once. This rearrangement joins TRBV6-5 to TRBJ1-1; D remains unclear. Germline-derived CDR1 and CDR2 are MNHEY and SVGAGI. V dropped 0 bases and J dropped 7 bases, with 12 bases sitting between them. The length of the CDR3 is 14 residues. CDR3 sequence: CASSYSSPGNEAFF. CDR3 sequence (DNA): TGTGCCAGCAGTTACTCAAGTCCAGGAAATGAAGCTTTCTTT.

This clonotype was observed at least ten times. J is TRBJ2-2 and V is TRBV11-2; a weak D match, TRBD1 (6 bases). The CDR3 spans 17 residues. In germline, CDR1 is SGHAT, CDR2 FQNNGV. The ends were cut back, 4 bases at V and 3 bases at J, with 18 bases in the middle. CDR3 sequence reads: CASSWPQGSSDTGELFF. The DNA of the CDR3 is TGTGCCAGCAGCTGGCCCCAGGGGAGCTCTGACACCGGGGAGCTGTTTTTT.

This clonotype was detected ten times or more. The rearrangement links TRBV24-1 to TRBJ2-7; D possibly corresponds to TRBD2 (5 bases). V lost 1 base to trimming and J lost 2 bases, with 8 bases between them. The CDR3 loop spans 14 amino acids. Per the germline V gene, CDR1 is KGHDR and CDR2 is SFDVKD. Here the CDR3 reads CATSDLRTPYEQYF. As DNA, the CDR3 is TGTGCCACCAGTGATTTAAGGACTCCCTACGAGCAGTACTTC.

This clonotype was picked up a small number of times. The V call is TRBV28, the J call TRBJ2-7, with unresolved D. This CDR3 is 12 amino acids long. Trimming removed 6 bases from V and 3 bases from J, with 9 bases in between. The germline V gene encodes CDR1 MDHEN and CDR2 SYDVKM. The CDR3 reads CASRDGFYEQYF. The CDR3 DNA reads TGTGCCAGCAGGGACGGATTCTACGAGCAGTACTTC.

V gene TRBV28 combines with J gene TRBJ2-7, with TRBD1 matching 9 bases. Trimming took 5 bases from V and 6 from J; bases not matched to a gene: 11. The CDR3 contains 15 residues. Germline V gene lookup returns CDR1 MDHEN and CDR2 SYDVKM. The CDR3 DNA reads as TGTGCCAGCAGTCCACTGAGGACAGGGGCCAGCGAGCAGTACTTC. This codes for CASSPLRTGASEQYF.

The chain couples TRBV15 to TRBJ1-2; D is undetermined. Trimming pared 0 bases from V and 4 bases from J, leaving 9 bases between. In germline, CDR1 is LNHNV, CDR2 YYDKDF (reference sequence). The CDR3 spans 14 residues. The CDR3 loop reads CATSRDGVGYGYTF. CDR3 sequence (DNA): TGTGCCACCAGCAGAGACGGCGTAGGCTATGGCTACACCTTC.